The clone carrying this TCR beta chain is categorized as medium-sized. As yet, its antigen is unknown. The authors sorted naive CD8 T cells as CD8+CD4-CCR7+CD45RA+. This sample was taken from a study of molecular identifiers for immune sequencing clone quantification. About the research overall: In replicates, RNA from roughly 18,000 or 92,000 naive CD8 cells was split five ways, four sequenced.

TCRdb reanalysed the PCR reads using MiXCR and keeps one entry per CDR3 protein. The top ten hold roughly 2.5% of the sample, which has some 5,700 distinct CDR3 sequences, roughly 15% seen once. Study-wide results and caveats: Jurkat TCR RNA spiked in from one cell (amid one million naive cells) was reportedly detectable. Highly expanded clones may be undercounted when identical TCR molecules share barcodes.

Germline CDR1 and CDR2: PRHDT and FYEKMQ (reference sequence). This CDR3 comprises 13 residues. V was clipped by 1 base and J by 8 bases, with 12 bases between them. V is TRBV13 and J is TRBJ2-7, with D uncertain. This clonotype originated in a human donor in good health. Some libraries in this study had Jurkat cell RNA spiked in. Sequencing input: naive CD8+ T cells from blood, with Jurkat cell RNA spiked in. Regarding subset: FACS-sorted CD8+CD4-CCR7+CD45RA+ naive T cells. The CDR3, as DNA: TGTGCCAGCAGCTTAGCTTCCAGTAGGCAGCAGTACTTC. Translating gives CASSLASSRQQYF.